This T cell receptor (beta chain) was sequenced for a study of cytomegalovirus exposure and HLA in healthy donors. With 60 Vbeta and 13 Jbeta primers, the PCR was carried out. Produced via immunoSEQ multiplex PCR; TCRdb's table is partial and in-frame only. The table has 180,000 or so clones, 62% seen once; the top ten hold just under 3%. Notes on this clone: No antigen is known for it.

CDR1 is MGHDK and CDR2 is SYGVNS in the germline V gene. The CDR3 covers 15 residues. The J segment lost 8 bases and the V segment lost 2 bases, leaving 8 bases of the junction unmatched. Donors likely had unrecorded immune exposures despite being nominally healthy when sampled. Study findings and constraints: Later analysis revealed greater clonal expansion in HLA-associated TCR beta chains than in equally common others. TCR beta V- and J-gene trimming, according to a later analysis, was linked to a missense DCLRE1C variant. Reports credit the classifier with highly specific, highly sensitive diagnosis of cytomegalovirus status.

Sequencing was done on a sample of PBMCs. The clonotype was recovered from a man between 40 and 49 years old in good health and CMV-seronegative. J is TRBJ2-1 and V is TRBV25-1; 8 nucleotides match TRBD2. This CDR3 reads CASSEVGGAYYEQFF. The CDR3 coding sequence is TGTGCCAGCAGTGAAGTCGGGGGGGCTTACTATGAGCAGTTCTTC.